This passage covers 26 T cell receptor beta chains from one sample sequenced in a study of graft-versus-host responses after intestinal transplantation. Antigen specificity for these receptors is unknown. Sequencing was performed with immunoSEQ multiplex PCR; in TCRdb, only in-frame clones are kept and a portion is missing. There are 95,000 to 150,000 clones in the sample; over 85% occur only once, and about 0.11% lies in the top ten. The starting material was unstimulated CD4+ T cells sorted from spleen or lymph node cells, obtained before intestinal transplant. The receptors originated from a human donor who received an intestinal transplant.

The chain is built from TRBV6-1 and TRBJ1-1; no definite D call. V shed 6 bases and J shed 4 bases, with 12 bases lying between them. The CDR3 runs 13 residues. Looked up from germline, CDR1 is MNHNS and CDR2 is SASEGT. The CDR3 sequence is CASRPELGTEAFF. CDR3 DNA sequence: TGTGCCAGCAGACCAGAGTTGGGCACTGAAGCTTTCTTT.

The V gene is TRBV7-9, the J gene TRBJ2-5; possibly TRBD1 for D (5 bases). This CDR3 contains 14 residues. Germline assignment: CDR1 SEHNR and CDR2 FQNEAQ (reference sequence). Trimming stripped 4 bases from V and 5 bases from J, with 14 bases between. DNA of the CDR3: TGTGCCAGCAGCTCCGGACAAGGCCGGGAGACCCAGTACTTC. This sequence encodes CASSSGQGRETQYF.

V is TRBV6-6 and J is TRBJ2-5, with 10 bases fitting TRBD1. CDR1 MNHNY and CDR2 SVGAGI come from the germline V gene (reference sequence). V was pared by 6 bases and J by 0 bases, with 1 base of the junction left unmatched. The CDR3 runs 14 residues. The CDR3 sequence: CASRDRGYQETQYF. Written as DNA, the CDR3 is TGTGCCAGCAGGGACAGGGGGTACCAAGAGACCCAGTACTTC.

The genes are TRBV29-1 and TRBJ2-7; possibly TRBD1 or TRBD2 for D (6 bases each). V lost 7 bases, J lost 3 bases, and 16 bases lay in between. The CDR3 length is 13 residues. Germline CDR1 reads SQVTM; CDR2 reads ANQGSEA. The CDR3 spells CSGRPQGGYEQYF. DNA of the CDR3: TGCAGCGGCAGACCACAGGGAGGCTACGAGCAGTACTTC.

This clone was counted only a few times. The chain links TRBV7-9 to TRBJ2-4; D is undetermined. The germline gives CDR1 SEHNR, CDR2 FQNEAQ (reference sequence). The CDR3 extends over 12 amino acids. With 1 base removed from V and 6 bases from J, the gap between germline ends came to 4 bases. The CDR3 DNA reads as TGTGCCAGCAGCTTAGACAGAAACATTCAGTACTTC. Translating gives CASSLDRNIQYF.

The genes are TRBV7-3 and TRBJ1-5; D might be TRBD1 (6 bases). The CDR3 has 17 amino acids. CDR1 and CDR2 (germline): SGHTA, FQGTGA. The V and J ends lost 2 bases and 2 bases respectively, with 16 bases between them. Here the CDR3 reads CASSLGGHQGGNQPQHF. For the CDR3, the DNA is TGTGCCAGCAGCTTAGGGGGACATCAGGGAGGCAATCAGCCCCAGCATTTT.

In this sample, this clone turned up once. The chain uses TRBV28 and TRBJ1-5; D gene uncertain. The V gene's germline CDR1 is MDHEN and CDR2 SYDVKM. V dropped 7 bases and J dropped 1 base, with 14 bases sitting between them. The CDR3 runs to 15 residues. The CDR3 here is CASTYGLLSNQPQHF. CDR3 DNA: TGTGCCAGCACTTACGGGCTTCTAAGCAATCAGCCCCAGCATTTT. Full variable domain (outside the CDR3, taken from reference TRBV28 and TRBJ1-5): DVKVTQSSRYLVKRTGEKVFLECVQDMDHENMFWYRQDPGLGLRLIYFSYDVKMKEKGDIPEGYSVSREKKERFSLILESASTNQTSMYLCASTYGLLSNQPQHFGDGTRLSIL.

The chain employs TRBV11-2 and TRBJ2-3; possibly TRBD1 or TRBD2 for D (6 bases each). Germline lookup yields CDR1 SGHAT and CDR2 FQNNGV. The V end lost 2 bases, the J end lost 2 bases, and 14 bases lay between the germline ends. The CDR3 length is 16 residues. The CDR3 nucleotides are TGTGCCAGCAGCTTAAGGGGGGCAGGGACCACAGATACGCAGTATTTT. Amino acid sequence: CASSLRGAGTTDTQYF. The variable domain in full, completed from reference TRBV11-2 and TRBJ2-3, reads EAGVAQSPRYKIIEKRQSVAFWCNPISGHATLYWYQQILGQGPKLLIQFQNNGVVDDSQLPKDRFSAERLKGVDSTLKIQPAKLEDSAVYLCASSLRGAGTTDTQYFGPGTRLTVL.

The chain employs TRBV2 and TRBJ2-7; 7 bases are shared with TRBD1. CDR1 and CDR2 from the germline V gene are SNHLY and FYNNEI. CDR3 length: 14 residues. J lost 3 bases, V lost 7 bases, and 9 bases had no gene match. Here the CDR3 reads CASTLGTASYEQYF. Written as DNA, the CDR3 is TGTGCCAGCACCCTGGGGACAGCCAGCTACGAGCAGTACTTC.

The chain combines TRBV28 with TRBJ1-4; D is ambiguous. The length of the CDR3 is 15 residues. Germline CDR1 and CDR2: MDHEN and SYDVKM. V lost 6 bases, J lost 0 bases, and 11 bases lay in between. The CDR3 spells CASSPDGPTNEKLFF. In DNA, the CDR3 is TGTGCCAGCAGCCCGGACGGTCCAACTAATGAAAAACTGTTTTTT.

V and J are TRBV4-1 and TRBJ2-7, with 7 bases matching TRBD1. V lost 4 bases, J lost 5 bases, and 17 bases stayed unmatched. This CDR3 has 17 residues. Germline loops: CDR1 MGHRA, CDR2 YSYEKL. The CDR3 is CASSPEVGQVKRNEQYF. The DNA of the CDR3 is TGCGCCAGCAGCCCTGAAGTCGGACAGGTCAAAAGGAACGAGCAGTACTTC.

The rearrangement joins TRBV6-5 to TRBJ1-2; 9 bases map to TRBD1. The junction had 10 bases not matched to a gene; V was cut back by 7 bases and J by 7 bases. The CDR3 loop spans 14 amino acids. CDR1 and CDR2 (germline): MNHEY, SVGAGI. In DNA, the CDR3 is TGTGCCAGCATGATGGGGGACAGGGAGGCTGGCTACACCTTC. Its translation: CASMMGDREAGYTF.

In regard to this clone: Lacking the conserved final phenylalanine or tryptophan, this CDR3 likely reflects a read error. The limits of the CDR3 on the DNA are not certain, so only TCRdb's listed CDR3 is given. The J gene is TRBJ2-7, the V gene TRBV28. The CDR3 region is 12 residues in length, termini included. Per germline, CDR1 MDHEN and CDR2 SYDVKM. The CDR3: CASSSLRDGLVI.

The chain uses TRBV9 and TRBJ2-3; D is possibly TRBD2 (5 bases). The germline V gene encodes CDR1 SGDLS and CDR2 YYNGEE. V shed 4 bases and J shed 0 bases, with 15 bases lying between them. The CDR3 length is 16 residues. This CDR3 reads CASSFRTGSSTDTQYF. In DNA form, the CDR3 reads TGTGCCAGCAGCTTTCGGACTGGATCTAGCACAGATACGCAGTATTTT.

This chain connects TRBV4-1 to TRBJ1-1; unclear D gene. Germline lookup yields CDR1 MGHRA and CDR2 YSYEKL. V lost 2 bases to trimming and J lost 1 base, with 14 bases between them. The CDR3 extends over 16 amino acids. CDR3 coding DNA: TGCGCCAGCAGCCAACTTGGACCGAAACAGAACACTGAAGCTTTCTTT. This translates into CASSQLGPKQNTEAFF.

This chain links TRBV18 with TRBJ1-3, with unresolved D. V lost 4 bases, J lost 1 base, and 11 bases lay in between. CDR1 is KGHSH, CDR2 LQKENI, per germline. The CDR3 contains 15 residues. CDR3 nucleotide sequence: TGTGCCAGCTCACGAGGGTCGGAGTCTGGAAACACCATATATTTT. Translation gives CASSRGSESGNTIYF. Full variable domain (rest looked up from reference TRBV18 and TRBJ1-3): NAGVMQNPRHLVRRRGQEARLRCSPMKGHSHVYWYRQLPEEGLKFMVYLQKENIIDESGMPKERFSAEFPKEGPSILRIQQVVRGDSAAYFCASSRGSESGNTIYFGEGSWLTVV.

V usage is TRBV28 and J usage is TRBJ1-1; D uncertain. CDR1 MDHEN and CDR2 SYDVKM come from the germline V gene. Trimming removed 5 bases from V and 1 base from J, with 14 bases in between. The length of the CDR3 is 15 residues. The chain's CDR3 is CASSPQGRTNTEAFF. The CDR3 DNA sequence: TGTGCCAGCAGTCCACAAGGACGGACGAACACTGAAGCTTTCTTT.

The V call is TRBV4-1, the J call TRBJ2-7; D may correspond to TRBD1 or TRBD2 (6 bases each). This CDR3 has 15 amino acids. In germline, CDR1 is MGHRA, CDR2 YSYEKL. V lost 2 bases to trimming and J lost 2 bases, with 13 bases between them. The CDR3 protein is CASSQRGDTAYEQYF. DNA for the CDR3: TGCGCCAGCAGCCAAAGGGGGGACACCGCCTACGAGCAGTACTTC.

In its sample, this clone was seen once. V is TRBV9 and J is TRBJ1-1, with D perhaps TRBD1 (5 bases). Germline V CDR1 and CDR2: SGDLS, YYNGEE. The CDR3 sequence is 14 residues long. V was clipped by 0 bases and J by 7 bases, with 13 bases between them. The DNA of the CDR3 is TGTGCCAGCAGCGTAGATGGCGGGGCGGGTGAAGCTTTCTTT. Residues: CASSVDGGAGEAFF.

The rearrangement joins TRBV15 to TRBJ2-5; D is undetermined. Germline V lookup: CDR1 LNHNV, CDR2 YYDKDF (reference sequence). The CDR3 loop spans 12 amino acids. V dropped 3 bases and J dropped 1 base, with 3 bases sitting between them. The CDR3 DNA is TGTGCCACCAGCAGTCTCCAAGAGACCCAGTACTTC. Translating it yields CATSSLQETQYF.

The V gene is TRBV18, the J gene TRBJ2-7; the D gene could be TRBD1 or TRBD2 (6 bases each). CDR1 and CDR2 from the germline V gene are KGHSH and LQKENI. The CDR3 runs 16 residues. Trimming pared 3 bases from V and 5 bases from J, leaving 20 bases between. DNA for the CDR3: TGTGCCAGCTCACCCCACCGGGACTCAAAGGGGGACGAGCAGTACTTC. Amino acid sequence: CASSPHRDSKGDEQYF.

Concerning this clone itself: One junction end does not reproduce the germline sequence, and a read error may be involved. This chain links TRBV2 with TRBJ1-1; TRBD1 matches 8 bases. The CDR3 loop spans 13 amino acids. Germline V gene data show CDR1 as SNHLY and CDR2 as FYNNEI. The CDR3 loop reads CASTGPGQALSVF. For the CDR3, the DNA is TGTGCCAGCACCGGTCCGGGACAGGCCCTCTCGGTCTTT.

For the CDR3, the DNA is TGTGCCAGCAGCTTACGGGCGTCGGCTGGAAACACCATATATTTT. Translation: CASSLRASAGNTIYF. This chain connects TRBV7-6 to TRBJ1-3; D is ambiguous. Trimming stripped 2 bases from V and 2 bases from J, with 10 bases between. This CDR3 spans 15 amino acids. Germline CDR1 is SGHVS and CDR2 is FNYEAQ.

The chain links TRBV28 to TRBJ2-5; 13 nucleotides align to TRBD2. The CDR3 is 15 amino acids. V shed 8 bases, J shed 5 bases, and the junction held 8 bases outside the gene matches. The germline V gene encodes CDR1 MDHEN and CDR2 SYDVKM. CDR3 protein: CASVRLAGGLETQYF. The DNA of the CDR3 is TGTGCCAGCGTGCGACTAGCGGGAGGTCTGGAGACCCAGTACTTC.

The chain carries TRBV19 and TRBJ1-5, with D possibly matching TRBD1 (5 bases). The CDR3 spans 13 residues. Trimming pared 5 bases from V and 5 bases from J, leaving 10 bases between. Germline V gene sequence: CDR1 LNHDA, CDR2 SQIVND (reference sequence). The CDR3, as DNA: TGTGCCAGTAGTCCCTCGGGGGATCAGCCCCAGCATTTT. Protein: CASSPSGDQPQHF.

The rearrangement joins TRBV27 to TRBJ2-7, with 7 nucleotides matching TRBD1. CDR3 length: 14 amino acids. The V gene end was trimmed by 3 bases and the J gene end by 7 bases; junction bases not matched to a gene: 9. Germline V gene lookup returns CDR1 MNHEY and CDR2 SMNVEV (reference sequence). CDR3 in DNA: TGTGCCAGCAGTTTGGGACAGCTACCGGGGGAGCAGTACTTC. Its translation: CASSLGQLPGEQYF.